This T cell receptor beta chain was profiled in a study of T cells after yellow fever vaccination (dated by TCRdb to the late 2010s). Describing the broader study: Libraries from fractions with low cell numbers were prepared with the SMART-Seq v4 Ultra Low Input RNA kit. Two healthy male donors, one aged 18 to 30 and one aged 30 to 39 years, were included in the cohort. Blood samples were taken at several timepoints before and after primary and secondary immunization, and bulk PBMC replicates and cell subsets were isolated. To follow T-cell clones before and after primary and booster YFV17D yellow fever vaccination, bulk TCR alpha and beta repertoires were sequenced over time. Study-wide findings and limitations: The secondary T-cell response was weaker than the primary response but faster, peaking on day 5 instead of day 15. Because the study included only two donors, the extent to which the findings can be generalized is limited. Computational filtering was required because FACS-sorted repertoires could contain abundant contaminating clonotypes from the bulk population. Most clones expanded after primary vaccination (almost 97% of CD4 and 88% of CD8) were re-detected after the booster, suggesting that broad memory maintenance occurred. A small fraction of clonotypes appeared in both the CD4 and CD8 compartments, likely as a result of convergent recombination.

V is pruned by 1 base and J by 8 bases, leaving 14 bases of the junction without a gene match. The germline V gene provides CDR1 SGHTA and CDR2 FQGNSA. There are 17 amino acids in the CDR3, from cysteine to phenylalanine inclusive. Solely the CDR3 DNA is kept, with 51 bases framed from the first base. There are a few counts of this clonotype. Its antigen remains unidentified. Per-base qualities were not stored, and no clone one base away is much larger. For sequencing, an Illumina NovaSeq 6000 was employed. Synthesis of TCR cDNA relied on 5'RACE template switching, a step that introduced a universal primer site along with unique molecular identifiers. Priming for cDNA synthesis came from both the TCR alpha and TCR beta constant segments. Library amplification involved two PCR steps, and the second step added sample barcodes and sequencing adapters. Sequencing of libraries was performed on Illumina HiSeq 2500 (2x100 bp) or NovaSeq (2x150 bp). From the authors' description of their analysis: MIGEC handled demultiplexing of reads and collapsing into UMI consensus sequences, while MiXCR performed V(D)J alignment. Using edgeR on replicate PBMC samples, clonotypes were called vaccine-responding if FDR was below 0.01 and the log2 fold change was above 5 up to day 15. Each bulk clonotype received a CD4 or CD8 identity based on whether the sequenced CD4 or CD8 repertoire contained that clonotype at higher abundance. The public reads were run again by TCRdb, first through fastp at Q25 and then through MiXCR, and only productive beta chains were kept. All rows with the same CDR3 protein become a single entry with the most common DNA and genes. In this record, the V and J calls reflect TCRdb's handling and not the investigators' own analysis. This sample has a few hundred thousand distinct CDR3 sequences in its table, and approximately 8% of those were observed once. The top ten clones comprise about 3.7% of the sample.

What this sample's treatment or condition label stands for: live attenuated yellow fever vaccine strain. PBMCs were isolated from peripheral blood using a standard Ficoll-Paque protocol. Dynabeads CD4 and CD8 positive selection kits were used to isolate CD4 and CD8 T-cell fractions. TriZol was used to extract RNA from bulk PBMCs, CD4 and CD8 fractions, and dextramer-positive and dextramer-negative fractions. This chain joins TRBV7-2 to TRBJ1-2; the central 9 bases match TRBD1. Sequenced here: CD4+ T cells sorted from PBMCs, sampled 5 days after the yellow fever booster vaccination. This TCR derives from a man younger than 35 who received the YFV17D yellow fever vaccine. The CDR3: CASSLGIFGGTGRGYTF. The DNA sequence is TGTGCCAGCAGCTTAGGAATCTTTGGGGGGACAGGGAGAGGCTACACCTTC.